One and the same sample provided the 14 T cell receptor beta chains below, sequenced in a study of human T cells and chemical hapten exposure. As to time point: pre-sensitization, week 0. Treatment meaning: therapeutic diphenylcyclopropenone sensitization with weekly scalp DPC. TCRdb recomputed calls from the RACE reads with MiXCR, one row per CDR3 protein. The sample yields about 120,000 distinct CDR3 sequences, less than 15% seen once. This specimen consisted of whole blood, obtained in connection with sensitization to the hapten diphenylcyclopropenone (DPC). These receptors came from a woman between 18 and 29 years old with alopecia areata. Some clones in this sample may be carry-over from other donors' samples.

The rearrangement uses TRBV19 and TRBJ2-5; 7 bases match TRBD2. CDR1 LNHDA and CDR2 SQIVND come from the germline V gene (reference sequence). CDR3 length equals 12 residues. The ends lost 8 bases at V and 4 bases at J; junction bases unmatched: 4. Here the CDR3 reads CASHGLGETQYF. The CDR3 DNA sequence: TGTGCCAGTCATGGACTAGGAGAGACCCAGTACTTC.

The rearrangement joins TRBV5-6 to TRBJ2-5; possible D gene TRBD2, 6 bases. V lost 4 bases to trimming and J lost 0 bases, with 7 bases between them. Germline V gene lookup returns CDR1 SGHDT and CDR2 YYEEEE. This CDR3 is built from 13 residues. CDR3 residues: CASSAGHQETQYF. The CDR3, as DNA: TGTGCCAGCAGCGCGGGACACCAAGAGACCCAGTACTTC.

This chain links TRBV18 with TRBJ2-7; TRBD2 might be the D (5 bases). Trimming removed 6 bases at V and 0 bases at J, with 12 bases between. The CDR3 has 14 residues. CDR1 is KGHSH and CDR2 is LQKENI in the germline V gene. CDR3 sequence reads: CASSLYRDSYEQYF. The CDR3 nucleotides read TGTGCCAGCTCGCTATACCGGGACTCCTACGAGCAGTACTTC.

This clonotype was observed many times. The chain couples TRBV29-1 to TRBJ1-2; perhaps TRBD1 as D (6 bases). The germline V gene has CDR1 SQVTM and CDR2 ANQGSEA. V was pared by 4 bases and J by 7 bases, with 13 bases between. This CDR3 contains 12 residues. CDR3 protein: CSVVVTGGGYTF. DNA of the CDR3: TGCAGCGTTGTTGTGACAGGCGGTGGCTACACCTTC.

This clonotype was seen more than once but under ten times. This rearrangement joins TRBV7-9 to TRBJ1-1; the match to TRBD1 covers 7 bases. This CDR3 contains 15 residues. Trimming removed 1 base from V and 11 bases from J; junction bases left unmatched: 13. The germline V gene has CDR1 SEHNR and CDR2 FQNEAQ (reference sequence). CDR3 nucleotides: TGTGCCAGCAGCTTAGACGGGACAGTCAGATCTGGGGCTTTCTTT. This gives the protein CASSLDGTVRSGAFF.

This clonotype was seen more than once but under ten times. This chain joins TRBV29-1 and TRBJ1-4, with D hard to call. The CDR3 is 13 amino acids. The V end was cut by 6 bases, the J end by 10 bases, with 18 bases between. CDR1 is SQVTM and CDR2 is ANQGSEA in the germline V gene. The CDR3 coding sequence is TGCAGCGTCATAACTCCAGGACTCGGAAAACTGTTTTTT. It translates to CSVITPGLGKLFF.

The V gene is TRBV28, the J gene TRBJ1-1; 7 bases are a match to TRBD1. The CDR3 runs 13 residues. Germline CDR1 MDHEN, CDR2 SYDVKM. V was pared by 6 bases and J by 7 bases, with 8 bases of the junction left unmatched. CDR3 DNA sequence: TGTGCCAGCAGATCGACAGGGATTGGTGAAGCTTTCTTT. It translates to CASRSTGIGEAFF. Drawing the rest from reference TRBV28 and TRBJ1-1, the complete variable domain is DVKVTQSSRYLVKRTGEKVFLECVQDMDHENMFWYRQDPGLGLRLIYFSYDVKMKEKGDIPEGYSVSREKKERFSLILESASTNQTSMYLCASRSTGIGEAFFGQGTRLTVV.

The chain employs TRBV28 and TRBJ2-2; tentative D call: TRBD2 (6 bases). Germline V gene lookup returns CDR1 MDHEN and CDR2 SYDVKM. Trimming took off 5 bases at V and 6 bases at J, with 19 bases between the two ends. CDR3 length: 16 residues. The CDR3 loop reads CASSPTGTGVAGELFF. The DNA for the CDR3 is TGTGCCAGCAGTCCGACCGGGACTGGCGTCGCCGGGGAGCTGTTTTTT.

The CDR3 nucleotides are TGTGCCATCAGTGAACAGCGAACCTACAATGAGCAGTTCTTC. Its protein is CAISEQRTYNEQFF. The J gene is TRBJ2-1, the V gene TRBV10-3; D call uncertain. V was cut by 3 bases and J by 2 bases, with 8 bases left in between. This CDR3 contains 14 residues. Per germline, CDR1 ENHRY and CDR2 SYGVKD.

The rearrangement joins TRBV20-1 to TRBJ2-7; unclear D gene. The germline gives CDR1 DFQATT, CDR2 SNEGSKA (reference sequence). This CDR3 spans 13 amino acids. The ends were cut back, 2 bases at V and 2 bases at J, with 10 bases in the middle. The CDR3 DNA follows: TGCAGTGCTAGAAGGAACAAGGCCTACGAGCAGTACTTC. This encodes CSARRNKAYEQYF.

The genes are TRBV11-2 and TRBJ1-4; D is unclear. The germline V and J ends were trimmed by 2 bases and 10 bases, with 5 bases remaining between them. CDR1 and CDR2 from the germline V gene are SGHAT and FQNNGV. This CDR3 contains 11 residues. The CDR3 spells CASSLNGKLFF. In DNA, the CDR3 is TGTGCCAGCAGCTTAAACGGAAAACTGTTTTTT.

This clonotype was seen a handful of times. The V and J genes are TRBV5-1 and TRBJ2-5, with 8 bases aligning to TRBD1. This CDR3 has 16 residues. Germline CDR1 is SGHRS and CDR2 is YFSETQ. Trimming cost V 0 bases and J 2 bases; bases outside gene matches: 6. The CDR3 DNA reads as TGCGCCAGCAGCTTGGGAGGGACAGGCGGTCAAGAGACCCAGTACTTC. Encoded protein: CASSLGGTGGQETQYF.

A few counts support this clonotype. The V call is TRBV19, the J call TRBJ2-1; 12 positions agree with TRBD2. Germline lookup yields CDR1 LNHDA and CDR2 SQIVND (reference sequence). The V gene end was trimmed by 1 base and the J gene end by 5 bases; junction bases not matched to a gene: 9. The CDR3 totals 18 residues. CDR3 in DNA: TGTGCCAGTAGTATAGCGCTAGCGGGGGGGCGAAGGAACAATGAGCAGTTCTTC. This encodes CASSIALAGGRRNNEQFF.

This clonotype was picked up a small number of times. The rearrangement links TRBV2 to TRBJ1-2; 8 bases fit TRBD1. The J segment lost 4 bases and the V segment lost 6 bases, leaving 1 base of the junction unmatched. Germline CDR1 SNHLY, CDR2 FYNNEI. The CDR3 loop spans 12 amino acids. The CDR3 bases are TGTGCCAGCAGGGGACAGGTCTATGGCTACACCTTC. Protein product: CASRGQVYGYTF.